This T cell receptor (beta chain) was observed in a study of blood T cell repertoires in COVID-19. The wider study: Acute and convalescent COVID-19 samples came from the United States, Italy and Spain. In each case, the material was cDNA or gDNA derived from T cells, B-cell-depleted T cells, or PBMCs.

Per the original methods: How many nucleated cells were present was estimated from reference gene primer amplification. Assay: immunoSEQ multiplex PCR; the TCRdb copy retains only in-frame clones and omits some. V and J calls and clone size follow that table, whereas D and trimming were derived from the DNA. This table has 300,000 or so clones, about 87% appearing once. The CDR3 totals 16 residues. Germline lookup yields CDR1 MNHEY and CDR2 SVGAGI. The V gene end was trimmed by 2 bases and the J gene end by 1 base; junction bases not matched to a gene: 6. This TCR came from a woman between 35 and 50 years old with acute or convalescent COVID-19. Sequencing was performed on peripheral blood. V is TRBV6-5 and J is TRBJ1-1; 8 nucleotides match TRBD1. CDR3 region: CASSYRTGKGNTEAFF. In DNA, the CDR3 is TGTGCCAGCAGTTACCGGACAGGGAAGGGGAACACTGAAGCTTTCTTT.